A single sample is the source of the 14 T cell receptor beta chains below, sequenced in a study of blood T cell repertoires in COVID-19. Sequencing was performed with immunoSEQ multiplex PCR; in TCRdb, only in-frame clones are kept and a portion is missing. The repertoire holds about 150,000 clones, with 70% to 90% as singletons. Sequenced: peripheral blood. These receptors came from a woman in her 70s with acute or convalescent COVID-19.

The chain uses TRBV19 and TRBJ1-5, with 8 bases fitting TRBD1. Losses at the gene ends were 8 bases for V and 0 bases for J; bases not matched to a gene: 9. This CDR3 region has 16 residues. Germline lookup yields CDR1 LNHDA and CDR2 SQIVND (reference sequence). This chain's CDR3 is CASAGTGGLSNQPQHF. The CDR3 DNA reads TGTGCCAGTGCCGGGACAGGAGGACTTAGCAATCAGCCCCAGCATTTT.

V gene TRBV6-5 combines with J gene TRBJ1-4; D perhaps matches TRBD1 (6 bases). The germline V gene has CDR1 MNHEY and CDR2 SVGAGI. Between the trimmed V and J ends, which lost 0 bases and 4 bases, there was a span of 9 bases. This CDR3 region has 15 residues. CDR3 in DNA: TGTGCCAGCAGTTACTCGGCAGGGGTTAATGAAAAACTGTTTTTT. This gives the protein CASSYSAGVNEKLFF.

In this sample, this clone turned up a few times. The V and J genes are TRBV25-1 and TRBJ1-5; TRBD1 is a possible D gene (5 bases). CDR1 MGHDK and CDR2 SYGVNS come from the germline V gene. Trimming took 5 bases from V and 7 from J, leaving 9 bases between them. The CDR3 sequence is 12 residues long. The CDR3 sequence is CASSHGGQPQHF. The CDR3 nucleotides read TGTGCCAGCAGTCACGGGGGACAGCCCCAGCATTTT. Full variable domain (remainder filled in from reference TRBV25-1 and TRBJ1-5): EADIYQTPRYLVIGTGKKITLECSQTMGHDKMYWYQQDPGMELHLIHYSYGVNSTEKGDLSSESTVSRIRTEHFPLTLESARPSHTSQYLCASSHGGQPQHFGDGTRLSIL.

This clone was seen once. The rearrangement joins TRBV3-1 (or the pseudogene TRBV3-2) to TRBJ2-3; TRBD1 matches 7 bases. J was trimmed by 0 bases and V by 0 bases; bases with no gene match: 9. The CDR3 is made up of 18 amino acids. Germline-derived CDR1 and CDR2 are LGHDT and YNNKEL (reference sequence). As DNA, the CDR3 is TGTGCCAGCAGCCAAGAACCACAAGGGACAGACAGCACAGATACGCAGTATTTT. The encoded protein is CASSQEPQGTDSTDTQYF.

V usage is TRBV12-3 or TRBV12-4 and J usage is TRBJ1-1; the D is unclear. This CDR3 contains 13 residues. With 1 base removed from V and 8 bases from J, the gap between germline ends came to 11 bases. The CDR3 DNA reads TGTGCCAGCAGTTTAGGAGTCTCCCCCGAAGCTTTCTTT. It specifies CASSLGVSPEAFF.

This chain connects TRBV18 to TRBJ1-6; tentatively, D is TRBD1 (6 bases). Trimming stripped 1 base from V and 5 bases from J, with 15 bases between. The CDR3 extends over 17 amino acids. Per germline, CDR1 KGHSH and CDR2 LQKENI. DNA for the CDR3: TGTGCCAGCTCACCACGACCTACACAGGGAAATAATTCACCCCTCCACTTT. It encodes CASSPRPTQGNNSPLHF.

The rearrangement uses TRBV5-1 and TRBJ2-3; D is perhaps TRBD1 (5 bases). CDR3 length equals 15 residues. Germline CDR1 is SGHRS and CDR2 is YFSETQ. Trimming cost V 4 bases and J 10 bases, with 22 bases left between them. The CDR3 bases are TGCGCCAGCAGCGTGGACCCGCAGGGTTACAGCCCGCAGTATTTT. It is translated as CASSVDPQGYSPQYF.

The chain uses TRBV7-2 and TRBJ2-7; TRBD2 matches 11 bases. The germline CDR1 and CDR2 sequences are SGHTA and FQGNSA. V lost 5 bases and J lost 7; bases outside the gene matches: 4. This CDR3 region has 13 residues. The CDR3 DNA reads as TGTGCCAGCAGCCCCGGACTAGCGGGTGAGCAGTACTTC. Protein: CASSPGLAGEQYF.

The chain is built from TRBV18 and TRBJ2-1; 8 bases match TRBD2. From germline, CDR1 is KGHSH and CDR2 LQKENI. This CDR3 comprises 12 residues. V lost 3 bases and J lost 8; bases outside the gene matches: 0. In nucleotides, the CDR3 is TGTGCCAGCTCACCGACTAGCGATGAGCAGTTCTTC. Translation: CASSPTSDEQFF.

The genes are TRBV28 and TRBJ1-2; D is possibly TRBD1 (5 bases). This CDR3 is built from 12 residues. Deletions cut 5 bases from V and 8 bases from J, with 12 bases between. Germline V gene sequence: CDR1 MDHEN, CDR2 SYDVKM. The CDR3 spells CASSNPGWGYTF. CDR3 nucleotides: TGTGCCAGCAGTAACCCAGGGTGGGGCTACACCTTC.

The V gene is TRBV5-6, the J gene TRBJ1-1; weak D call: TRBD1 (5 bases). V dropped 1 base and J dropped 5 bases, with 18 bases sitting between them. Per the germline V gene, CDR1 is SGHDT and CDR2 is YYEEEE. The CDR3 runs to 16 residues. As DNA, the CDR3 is TGTGCCAGCAGCTTGTGGGGGGAGTGGAGAGATACTGAAGCTTTCTTT. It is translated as CASSLWGEWRDTEAFF.

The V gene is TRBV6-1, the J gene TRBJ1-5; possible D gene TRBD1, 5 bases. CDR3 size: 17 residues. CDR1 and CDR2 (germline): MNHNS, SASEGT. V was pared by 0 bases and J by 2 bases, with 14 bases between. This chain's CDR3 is CASSEAGGLGGNQPQHF. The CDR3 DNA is TGTGCCAGCAGTGAAGCGGGGGGACTGGGGGGCAATCAGCCCCAGCATTTT.

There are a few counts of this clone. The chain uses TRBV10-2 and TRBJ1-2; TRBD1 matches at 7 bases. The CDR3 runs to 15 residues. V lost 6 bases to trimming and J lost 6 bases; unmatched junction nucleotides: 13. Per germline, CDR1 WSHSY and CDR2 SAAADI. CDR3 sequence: CASRGDSFITHGYTF. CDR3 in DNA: TGCGCCAGCAGAGGGGACAGCTTTATTACCCATGGCTACACCTTC.

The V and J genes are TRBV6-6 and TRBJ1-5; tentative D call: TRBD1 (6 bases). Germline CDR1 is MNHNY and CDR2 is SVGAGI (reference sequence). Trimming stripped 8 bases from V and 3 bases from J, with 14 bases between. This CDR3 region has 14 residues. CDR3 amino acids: CASRSGDTNQPQHF. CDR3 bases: TGTGCCAGCCGTTCCGGGGACACCAATCAGCCCCAGCATTTT.